One sample yielded the 19 T cell receptor beta chains listed below, sequenced in a study of T cell responses to AZD1222 COVID-19 vaccine. Profiled with immunoSEQ multiplex PCR; TCRdb holds only in-frame clones, not every one. This repertoire shows 110,000 to 150,000 clones, 80% to 95% found once; its top ten account for more than 3%. The source material was peripheral blood, sampled 28 days after the second AZD1222 dose. The receptors originated from an adult who received the AZD1222 COVID-19 vaccine.

The V gene is TRBV5-1, the J gene TRBJ2-1, with D tentatively TRBD2 (5 bases). The CDR3 has 15 amino acids. The V end lost 5 bases, the J end lost 3 bases, and 15 bases lay between the germline ends. CDR1 SGHRS and CDR2 YFSETQ come from the germline V gene. CDR3 loop: CASSRDEGDYNEQFF. The CDR3 nucleotides read TGCGCCAGCAGTCGCGATGAGGGAGACTACAATGAGCAGTTCTTC.

This chain joins TRBV6-2 or TRBV6-3 and TRBJ2-1; 10 bases are shared with TRBD2. The CDR3 covers 16 residues. The germline V gene encodes CDR1 MNHEY and CDR2 SVGEGT. Trimming cost V 4 bases and J 0 bases; bases outside gene matches: 3. Here the CDR3 reads CASSSRLAGSYNEQFF. CDR3 nucleotide sequence: TGTGCCAGCAGTTCCCGACTAGCGGGCTCCTACAATGAGCAGTTCTTC.

The V gene is TRBV21-1, the J gene TRBJ1-5; the table gives TRBD1 as D, unverified against the DNA. TRBV21-1 constitutes a pseudogene. The CDR3 is 19 amino acids. The CDR3 is CASSPSGTGVWNSNQPQHF. Here the CDR3 DNA reads TGTGCCAGCAGCCCGTCCGGGACAGGGGTTTGGAATAGCAATCAGCCCCAGCATTTT.

The chain carries TRBV7-9 and TRBJ2-1; 10 nucleotides agree with TRBD2. The V segment lost 7 bases and the J segment 3 bases; nucleotides outside the gene matches: 9. The germline gives CDR1 SEHNR, CDR2 FQNEAQ (reference sequence). The CDR3 has 16 amino acids. The CDR3 loop reads CASTRIGTSVYNEQFF. The CDR3 DNA is TGTGCCAGCACCCGGATTGGGACTAGCGTCTACAATGAGCAGTTCTTC.

The chain is built from TRBV14 and TRBJ2-7, with a possible D match to TRBD1 (6 bases). The CDR3 runs 15 residues. V lost 5 bases, J lost 1 base, and 15 bases lay in between. Germline V gene data show CDR1 as SGHDN and CDR2 as FVKESK. The CDR3 here is CASSESTGSSYEQYF. CDR3 nucleotide sequence: TGTGCCAGCAGCGAATCAACAGGGTCGTCCTACGAGCAGTACTTC.

The chain joins TRBV29-1 to TRBJ2-6; unclear D gene. This CDR3 spans 12 amino acids. V was pared by 3 bases and J by 4 bases, with 4 bases between. Germline V CDR1 and CDR2: SQVTM, ANQGSEA. In DNA, the CDR3 is TGCAGCGTTGATTGGGGGGCCAACGTCCTGACTTTC. Its protein is CSVDWGANVLTF.

The rearrangement links TRBV28 to TRBJ1-2; D remains unclear. The germline V and J ends were trimmed by 6 bases and 4 bases, with 15 bases remaining between them. Germline CDR1 is MDHEN and CDR2 is SYDVKM. The CDR3 extends over 14 amino acids. The CDR3: CASSSDETVYGYTF. CDR3 coding DNA: TGTGCCAGCAGCTCCGATGAGACGGTCTATGGCTACACCTTC.

The chain combines TRBV28 with TRBJ1-1; TRBD1 might be the D (6 bases). The germline CDR1 and CDR2 sequences are MDHEN and SYDVKM. Trimming took 6 bases from V and 8 from J, leaving 10 bases between them. The CDR3 is 11 residues long. CDR3 sequence: CASRDRREAFF. The CDR3, as DNA: TGTGCCAGCAGGGACAGACGAGAAGCTTTCTTT. The variable domain in full, with the rest retrieved from reference TRBV28 and TRBJ1-1, is DVKVTQSSRYLVKRTGEKVFLECVQDMDHENMFWYRQDPGLGLRLIYFSYDVKMKEKGDIPEGYSVSREKKERFSLILESASTNQTSMYLCASRDRREAFFGQGTRLTVV.

V and J are TRBV15 and TRBJ2-1, with 9 bases matching TRBD1. V trimming: 3 bases; J trimming: 7 bases; junction bases outside the gene matches: 10. Germline V gene sequence: CDR1 LNHNV, CDR2 YYDKDF (reference sequence). This CDR3 region has 16 residues. CDR3 sequence (DNA): TGTGCCACCAGCAGGTCCGGGACAGGGATGTGGAATGAGCAGTTCTTC. As protein: CATSRSGTGMWNEQFF. The whole variable domain, filled in from reference TRBV15 and TRBJ2-1, reads DAMVIQNPRYQVTQFGKPVTLSCSQTLNHNVMYWYQQKSSQAPKLLFHYYDKDFNNEADTPDNFQSRRPNTSFCFLDIRSPGLGDTAMYLCATSRSGTGMWNEQFFGPGTRLTVL.

This clone was found a few times. This rearrangement joins TRBV7-6 to TRBJ1-3; tentative D call: TRBD1 (6 bases). Germline V lookup: CDR1 SGHVS, CDR2 FNYEAQ. This CDR3 comprises 15 residues. V lost 4 bases and J 3 bases, leaving 13 bases between the germline ends. The CDR3 DNA follows: TGTGCCAGCAGCTCACTAGGGGGGGATGGAAACACCATATATTTT. This sequence encodes CASSSLGGDGNTIYF.

V is TRBV10-3 and J is TRBJ1-1; D unclear. Trimming pared 0 bases from V and 5 bases from J, leaving 7 bases between. In germline, CDR1 is ENHRY, CDR2 SYGVKD. The CDR3 has 13 amino acids. The CDR3 nucleotides are TGTGCCATCAGTGAGTCCGCGGTTACTGAAGCTTTCTTT. Translation gives CAISESAVTEAFF.

The V call is TRBV2, the J call TRBJ1-4; D might be TRBD1 (6 bases). Germline V gene data show CDR1 as SNHLY and CDR2 as FYNNEI. Trimming removed 6 bases from V and 0 bases from J, with 11 bases in between. This CDR3 comprises 15 residues. The CDR3 bases are TGTGCCAGCAGAGAACACAGGGCAACTAATGAAAAACTGTTTTTT. Encoded protein: CASREHRATNEKLFF.

This clone was counted a single time. The chain carries TRBV7-2 and TRBJ1-4, with D possibly being TRBD1 (5 bases). V dropped 4 bases and J dropped 4 bases, with 19 bases sitting between them. The CDR3 runs to 17 residues. CDR1 and CDR2 from the germline V gene are SGHTA and FQGNSA. The DNA of the CDR3 is TGTGCCAGCAGCTCCCGCGGGGCATCCAGCCGTAATGAAAAACTGTTTTTT. Protein sequence: CASSSRGASSRNEKLFF.

This clone was counted once. V is TRBV11-3 and J is TRBJ2-3, with a weak D call TRBD1 (5 bases). The germline V and J ends were trimmed by 3 bases and 6 bases, with 10 bases remaining between them. Germline lookup yields CDR1 SGHNT and CDR2 YENEEA. The CDR3 extends over 13 amino acids. The CDR3 nucleotides are TGTGCCAGCAGCTTCCAGGGTGAGGATACGCAGTATTTT. Its translation: CASSFQGEDTQYF.

The V and J genes are TRBV5-6 and TRBJ2-5; 7 nucleotides align to TRBD2. Germline V gene data show CDR1 as SGHDT and CDR2 as YYEEEE. CDR3 size: 19 residues. V was clipped by 2 bases and J by 3 bases; unmatched bases: 19. DNA for the CDR3: TGTGCCAGCAGCTTTTACACGGGTGCTTTCGGGAGGATTAAAGAGACCCAGTACTTC. Translation: CASSFYTGAFGRIKETQYF.

The chain couples TRBV7-9 to TRBJ2-7; no firm D call. Trimming stripped 1 base from V and 2 bases from J, with 3 bases between. Germline loops: CDR1 SEHNR, CDR2 FQNEAQ (reference sequence). The CDR3 has 12 residues. The CDR3 nucleotides are TGTGCCAGCAGCTTAGTGCCCTACGAGCAGTACTTC. It is translated as CASSLVPYEQYF.

The chain carries TRBV11-2 and TRBJ2-1; D is perhaps TRBD1 (6 bases). The CDR3 is 15 residues long. Germline CDR1 and CDR2: SGHAT and FQNNGV. Trimming pared 6 bases from V and 6 bases from J, leaving 18 bases between. The CDR3 DNA reads as TGTGCCAGCAGGGGGGACAACCAGGACCCCAATGAGCAGTTCTTC. This codes for CASRGDNQDPNEQFF.

V is TRBV5-5 and J is TRBJ1-5, with a weak D call TRBD1 (5 bases). Germline CDR1 SGHKS, CDR2 YYEKEE (reference sequence). This CDR3 region has 15 residues. V lost 3 bases to trimming and J lost 4 bases, with 14 bases between them. CDR3 nucleotides: TGTGCCAGCAGCTCGATGATCCAGGGTAATCAGCCCCAGCATTTT. Encoded protein: CASSSMIQGNQPQHF.

The chain carries TRBV27 and TRBJ1-1; D remains unclear. Looked up from germline, CDR1 is MNHEY and CDR2 is SMNVEV (reference sequence). The length of the CDR3 is 14 residues. Deletions cut 2 bases from V and 1 base from J, with 8 bases between. The CDR3 DNA reads as TGTGCCAGCAGTTTAGTCAGGACGAACACTGAAGCTTTCTTT. Protein: CASSLVRTNTEAFF.